These 23 T cell receptor beta chains share one sample of origin, sequenced in a study of response to subunit inactivated influenza vaccine. TCRdb called the RT-PCR reads again in MiXCR, with one record for every CDR3 protein. The table has roughly 180,000 distinct CDR3 sequences, 7.5% to 10% seen once. The sequences come from non-naive T cells sorted from PBMCs, collected on the day of vaccination. The origin of the receptors is a man aged 50-59 years who received an inactivated influenza vaccine.

A few counts support this clonotype. The CDR3 sequence: CSDGGYTF. CDR3 DNA: TGCAGCGATGGTGGCTACACCTTC. The V and J genes are TRBV29-1 and TRBJ1-2; D is undetermined. CDR1 is SQVTM and CDR2 is ANQGSEA in the germline V gene. This CDR3 is 8 amino acids long. V was shortened by 7 bases and J by 7 bases, with 4 bases between the two germline ends.

This clonotype has ten or more counts. This chain connects TRBV6-5 to TRBJ1-2; a weak D match, TRBD1 (6 bases). Trimming removed 0 bases at V and 5 bases at J, with 10 bases between. The CDR3 is 14 amino acids. Germline CDR1 reads MNHEY; CDR2 reads SVGAGI. This CDR3 is CASSYSTQGYGYTF. In nucleotides, the CDR3 is TGTGCCAGCAGTTACTCGACACAGGGATATGGCTACACCTTC.

The sample holds a few counts of this clonotype. The V and J genes are TRBV20-1 and TRBJ2-7, with D possibly being TRBD2 (5 bases). Germline assignment: CDR1 DFQATT and CDR2 SNEGSKA (reference sequence). CDR3 length equals 14 residues. V dropped 0 bases and J dropped 3 bases, with 12 bases sitting between them. The CDR3 nucleotides are TGCAGTGCTAGAGATGGCGGACTCCTCTACGAGCAGTACTTC. It codes for CSARDGGLLYEQYF.

This clonotype has a handful of counts. This chain connects TRBV4-2 to TRBJ2-4; 11 nucleotides agree with TRBD1. The trim removed 1 base at V and 3 bases at J, leaving 2 bases unmatched. In germline, CDR1 is LGHNA, CDR2 YNFKEQ. The CDR3 is made up of 16 amino acids. The CDR3 nucleotides are TGTGCCAGCAGCCAAGGCGGGACAGGGGGCAAAAACATTCAGTACTTC. The encoded protein is CASSQGGTGGKNIQYF.

The chain carries TRBV7-8 and TRBJ2-1; 13 bases line up with TRBD2. The V gene end was trimmed by 0 bases and the J gene end by 8 bases; junction bases not matched to a gene: 4. Germline V gives CDR1 SGHVS, CDR2 FQNEAQ. This CDR3 is 16 amino acids long. The CDR3 region is CASSLAGTSGTYEQFF. The CDR3 bases are TGTGCCAGCAGCTTAGCAGGGACTAGCGGGACCTATGAGCAGTTCTTC.

This clonotype was picked up many times. This chain uses TRBV7-9 with TRBJ2-5, with D possibly matching TRBD2 (6 bases). The CDR3 length is 12 residues. Trimming took off 4 bases at V and 5 bases at J, with 8 bases between the two ends. Per the germline V gene, CDR1 is SEHNR and CDR2 is FQNEAQ (reference sequence). The CDR3 bases are TGTGCCAGCAGCTCGGAGGGGGAGACCCAGTACTTC. Translating gives CASSSEGETQYF.

With regard to this clonotype: The junction departs from germline at one end; a sequencing error may be responsible. The chain carries TRBV5-6 and TRBJ2-5, with 14 bases fitting TRBD2. The CDR3 has 14 amino acids. Germline CDR1 is SGHDT and CDR2 is YYEEEE. The CDR3 DNA is TGTGCCAGCAGCAGGGGACTAGCGGGAGAGACCCACTACTTC. It translates to CASSRGLAGETHYF.

The sample holds a few counts of this clonotype. CDR3 nucleotides: TGCAGTGCCGTAAAACAGGTACCCACCTACGAGCAGTACTTC. Encoded protein: CSAVKQVPTYEQYF. The J gene is TRBJ2-7, the V gene TRBV20-1, with D possibly matching TRBD1 (5 bases). CDR1 and CDR2 from the germline V gene are DFQATT and SNEGSKA (reference sequence). Trimming cost V 6 bases and J 2 bases, with 17 bases left between them. This CDR3 is 14 amino acids long.

This clonotype was counted at least ten times. The gene calls are TRBV21-1 and TRBJ2-5. TRBV21-1 is flagged as a pseudogene. This CDR3 contains 16 residues. CDR3 in amino acids: CASSKAGERDQETQYF. CDR3 DNA sequence: TGTGCCAGCAGCAAAGCTGGAGAACGGGACCAAGAGACCCAGTACTTC.

This clonotype was observed a handful of times. This CDR3 reads CASSSITSQGGYEQYF. CDR3 coding DNA: TGTGCCAGCAGCTCCATAACGTCACAGGGGGGCTACGAGCAGTACTTC. V and J are TRBV7-9 and TRBJ2-7; 8 bases are shared with TRBD1. Germline-derived CDR1 and CDR2 are SEHNR and FQNEAQ (reference sequence). V shed 4 bases and J 3 bases; nucleotides not matched to a gene: 11. This CDR3 is 16 amino acids long.

This clonotype has at least ten counts. This chain connects TRBV28 to TRBJ2-7, with TRBD2 as a possible D gene (6 bases). Germline CDR1 and CDR2: MDHEN and SYDVKM. The length of the CDR3 is 16 residues. V was clipped by 4 bases and J by 2 bases, with 18 bases between them. The DNA of the CDR3 is TGTGCCAGCAGTTCAACTTATGGCGGGATACCCTACGAGCAGTACTTC. Translated: CASSSTYGGIPYEQYF.

Remarks on this clonotype: An end of the junction does not agree with germline; a read error may underlie this. The V gene is TRBV5-1, the J gene TRBJ2-7; 10 nucleotides agree with TRBD2. Per germline, CDR1 SGHRS and CDR2 YFSETQ. This CDR3 spans 16 amino acids. The CDR3 DNA follows: TGCGCCAGCAGCCTGACTCTAGCGGGAGTCTCCCACGAGCAGTACTTC. Translation gives CASSLTLAGVSHEQYF.

The chain uses TRBV20-1 and TRBJ2-7, with TRBD1 as a possible D gene (6 bases). This CDR3 spans 15 amino acids. CDR1 is DFQATT and CDR2 is SNEGSKA in the germline V gene (reference sequence). V dropped 4 bases and J dropped 1 base, with 17 bases sitting between them. DNA for the CDR3: TGCAGTGCTAAACCCCCCCAGGGGCTATCCTACGAGCAGTACTTC. Encoded protein: CSAKPPQGLSYEQYF.

The chain couples TRBV7-2 to TRBJ2-5, with TRBD1 identical over 9 bases. Per the germline V gene, CDR1 is SGHTA and CDR2 is FQGNSA. V lost 1 base and J lost 1; bases outside the gene matches: 7. The CDR3 is made up of 17 amino acids. The CDR3 DNA is TGTGCCAGCAGCTTAGGACAGGGGGTGGTCGTCCAAGAGACCCAGTACTTC. This codes for CASSLGQGVVVQETQYF.

The V gene is TRBV3-1, the J gene TRBJ2-7, with 8 bases aligning to TRBD2. V gave up 2 bases and J gave up 2 bases; unmatched junction bases: 8. Per the germline V gene, CDR1 is LGHDT and CDR2 is YNNKEL (reference sequence). The CDR3 loop spans 16 amino acids. The CDR3 is CASSQRAGARTYEQYF. CDR3 nucleotide sequence: TGTGCCAGCAGCCAAAGAGCGGGAGCAAGAACCTACGAGCAGTACTTC.

The sample holds many counts of this clonotype. The chain has TRBV29-1 and TRBJ2-1; 8 bases are a match to TRBD1. CDR3 size: 11 residues. Germline assignment: CDR1 SQVTM and CDR2 ANQGSEA. The junction had 0 bases not matched to a gene; V was cut back by 1 base and J by 10 bases. The CDR3 DNA reads TGCAGCGTTGAAGGGGACAGGGAGCAGTTCTTC. It codes for CSVEGDREQFF.

This clonotype showed up many times. V and J are TRBV20-1 and TRBJ2-1; 11 bases are a match to TRBD2. The CDR3 consists of 16 residues. Unmatched junction bases numbered 7, after V lost 6 bases and J lost 0 bases. The V gene's germline CDR1 is DFQATT and CDR2 SNEGSKA (reference sequence). CDR3 DNA: TGCAGTGCCGGACTAGCGGGTCTGAGCTCCTACAATGAGCAGTTCTTC. As protein: CSAGLAGLSSYNEQFF.

This clonotype was seen ten or more times. The chain carries TRBV24-1 and TRBJ1-1, with D maybe TRBD1 (5 bases). The CDR3 is 14 residues long. Germline CDR1 KGHDR, CDR2 SFDVKD. The germline V and J ends were trimmed by 7 bases and 2 bases, with 13 bases remaining between them. The CDR3 sequence: CATSPAGPNTEAFF. DNA of the CDR3: TGTGCCACCAGCCCGGCAGGGCCCAACACTGAAGCTTTCTTT.

In its sample, this clonotype was seen a few times. V gene TRBV6-1 combines with J gene TRBJ1-2; 7 bases fit TRBD1. Unmatched junction bases numbered 1, after V lost 0 bases and J lost 3 bases. CDR1 is MNHNS and CDR2 is SASEGT in the germline V gene. The CDR3 is 14 amino acids. The DNA for the CDR3 is TGTGCCAGCAGTGAAGCAGGGGGCGACTATGGCTACACCTTC. This sequence encodes CASSEAGGDYGYTF.

This clonotype was seen many times. The rearrangement uses TRBV10-3 and TRBJ1-2; D call uncertain. Germline V lookup: CDR1 ENHRY, CDR2 SYGVKD. Deletions cut 6 bases from V and 4 bases from J, with 9 bases between. CDR3 length: 12 residues. As DNA, the CDR3 is TGTGCCATCAGCCGGGAGGGCTATGGCTACACCTTC. Residues: CAISREGYGYTF.

Note on this clonotype: This clone may be a read error of a much larger clone one base away. CDR3 DNA sequence: TGTGCCATCAACAGTCGGGACAGACTAGAGACCCAGTACTTC. Translated: CAINSRDRLETQYF. This chain links TRBV12-3 or TRBV12-4 with TRBJ2-5; the match to TRBD1 covers 7 bases. The V gene end was trimmed by 10 bases and the J gene end by 4 bases; junction bases not matched to a gene: 12. The CDR3 runs 14 residues.

The chain links TRBV2 to TRBJ2-6; D unresolved. Germline CDR1 is SNHLY and CDR2 is FYNNEI. This CDR3 has 15 residues. The V end lost 2 bases, the J end lost 2 bases, and 7 bases lay between the germline ends. The CDR3 protein is CASSEIGTGANVLTF. The CDR3 nucleotides are TGTGCCAGCAGTGAAATAGGGACTGGGGCCAACGTCCTGACTTTC.

V gene TRBV19 combines with J gene TRBJ1-2; D might be TRBD1 (6 bases). V lost 8 bases and J 8 bases, leaving 15 bases between the germline ends. This CDR3 is 12 amino acids long. CDR1 LNHDA and CDR2 SQIVND come from the germline V gene (reference sequence). CDR3 DNA: TGTGCCAGTGCCCGGGACACGGGGGGCTACACCTTC. This codes for CASARDTGGYTF.